The 19 T cell receptor beta chains listed next were all sequenced from one sample in a study of control samples from healthy donors and cancer patients (dated by TCRdb to the early 2020s). The library was generated by the immunoSEQ multiplex PCR assay. TCRdb carries this immuneACCESS record with in-frame sequences only. Its versions omit some clonotypes, under half of them owing to an unresolved V gene in the studies checked, with the rest unexplained. The sample data list about 140,000 clones, and 88% of these were observed just once. The ten largest clones capture approximately 1.8% of the sample. The specimen was blood. The receptors here all came from a man younger than 35 in good health.

This clone was seen a single time. This rearrangement joins TRBV28 to TRBJ1-4, with D perhaps TRBD1 (6 bases). This CDR3 has 14 residues. The ends were cut back, 7 bases at V and 10 bases at J, with 19 bases in the middle. Germline CDR1 reads MDHEN; CDR2 reads SYDVKM. CDR3: CASTEQGPRGKLFF. The CDR3, as DNA: TGTGCCAGCACCGAGCAGGGGCCTCGGGGAAAACTGTTTTTT.

The rearrangement joins TRBV13 to TRBJ2-3, with 8 bases identical to TRBD1. Germline CDR1 PRHDT, CDR2 FYEKMQ (reference sequence). V lost 3 bases, J lost 6 bases, and 5 bases stayed unmatched. The CDR3 spans 14 residues. The CDR3 region is CASSLNRGWDTQYF. DNA for the CDR3: TGTGCCAGCAGCTTGAACAGGGGGTGGGATACGCAGTATTTT.

The V and J genes are TRBV28 and TRBJ1-2; no clear D. The CDR3 loop spans 11 amino acids. V was shortened by 6 bases and J by 8 bases, with 10 bases between the two germline ends. CDR1 MDHEN and CDR2 SYDVKM come from the germline V gene. CDR3 protein: CASSSQLGYTF. The CDR3 DNA reads TGTGCCAGCAGCTCCCAACTCGGCTACACCTTC.

The rearrangement links TRBV6-5 to TRBJ2-2, with D perhaps matching TRBD2 (6 bases). The CDR3 spans 16 residues. Germline CDR1 and CDR2: MNHEY and SVGAGI. Trimming took off 2 bases at V and 4 bases at J, with 14 bases between the two ends. This chain's CDR3 is CASSYGGTFSTGELFF. In nucleotides, the CDR3 is TGTGCCAGCAGTTACGGTGGGACTTTTTCCACCGGGGAGCTGTTTTTT.

V usage is TRBV3-1 (or the pseudogene TRBV3-2) and J usage is TRBJ1-1; D call uncertain. Trimming cost V 1 base and J 1 base, with 7 bases left between them. The CDR3 is 14 amino acids. CDR1 is LGHDT and CDR2 is YNNKEL in the germline V gene (reference sequence). CDR3 residues: CASSQGPGNTEAFF. For the CDR3, the DNA is TGTGCCAGCAGCCAAGGTCCGGGGAACACTGAAGCTTTCTTT.

The chain joins TRBV5-1 to TRBJ1-2, with 7 bases matching TRBD1. Germline CDR1 is SGHRS and CDR2 is YFSETQ. V dropped 4 bases and J dropped 8; count of bases not matched to a gene: 5. The CDR3 has 12 residues. The CDR3 nucleotides read TGCGCCAGCAGCAAGACAGGGTTGGGCTACACCTTC. Its protein is CASSKTGLGYTF.

This chain links TRBV7-6 with TRBJ1-6; 7 nucleotides match TRBD1. Looked up from germline, CDR1 is SGHVS and CDR2 is FNYEAQ. The CDR3 extends over 15 amino acids. V gave up 1 base and J gave up 5 bases; unmatched junction bases: 2. As DNA, the CDR3 is TGTGCCAGCAGCTTAGGGGACAGCGATAATTCACCCCTCCACTTT. This encodes CASSLGDSDNSPLHF.

The chain employs TRBV7-9 and TRBJ2-1, with D perhaps TRBD1 (6 bases). CDR3 size: 13 residues. Trimming took 1 base from V and 9 from J, leaving 10 bases between them. Germline CDR1 SEHNR, CDR2 FQNEAQ (reference sequence). CDR3 bases: TGTGCCAGCAGCTTAGGGACAGAAGGTGAGCAGTTCTTC. Translated, it gives CASSLGTEGEQFF.

This chain links TRBV28 with TRBJ1-2, with D maybe TRBD1 (5 bases). CDR3 length: 16 amino acids. Trimming left V 6 bases short and J 2 bases short, with 19 bases between. CDR1 and CDR2 (germline): MDHEN, SYDVKM. The DNA of the CDR3 is TGTGCCAGCAGCCTTAGTAAGGGGCCGGGGAACTATGGCTACACCTTC. It translates to CASSLSKGPGNYGYTF.

The chain joins TRBV28 to TRBJ2-7, with D uncertain. Trimming shortened V by 10 bases and J by 6 bases, and 16 bases separated the two germline ends. CDR1 MDHEN and CDR2 SYDVKM come from the germline V gene. The CDR3 runs 12 residues. In DNA form, the CDR3 reads TGTGCCACCGGTAGACATTTGGGCGAGCAGTACTTC. Its translation is CATGRHLGEQYF.

This chain uses TRBV4-3 with TRBJ1-1; weak D call: TRBD1 (5 bases). The V gene lost 1 base and the J gene lost 8 bases, with 11 bases spanning the gap. This CDR3 has 13 residues. Germline CDR1 reads LGHNA; CDR2 reads YSLEER. The CDR3 loop reads CASSQAGTVEAFF. The CDR3 nucleotides are TGCGCCAGCAGCCAAGCCGGGACGGTGGAAGCTTTCTTT.

The chain carries TRBV6-4 and TRBJ2-3; TRBD1 matches 7 bases. The CDR3 length is 16 residues. CDR1 MRHNA and CDR2 SNTAGT come from the germline V gene. J was trimmed by 2 bases and V by 4 bases; bases with no gene match: 9. For the CDR3, the DNA is TGTGCCAGCAGTGCCCATGGGGACAGCTACACAGATACGCAGTATTTT. Translated, it gives CASSAHGDSYTDTQYF.

The CDR3 DNA is TGCGCCAGCAGTGAAGCGGGGACAGTCTACGAGCAGTACTTC. Encoded protein: CASSEAGTVYEQYF. V gene TRBV10-2 combines with J gene TRBJ2-7, with D perhaps matching TRBD1 or TRBD2 (7 bases each). The CDR3 runs 14 residues. CDR1 and CDR2 (germline): WSHSY, SAAADI. V lost 3 bases and J 3 bases, leaving 12 bases between the germline ends.

This clone was counted only a few times. The V call is TRBV5-1, the J call TRBJ1-1; no clear D gene. V gave up 4 bases and J gave up 1 base, with 14 bases separating them. The CDR3 runs 15 residues. Germline CDR1 reads SGHRS; CDR2 reads YFSETQ. DNA of the CDR3: TGCGCCAGCAGCCCCGAGGACGGGAGGAACACTGAAGCTTTCTTT. This sequence encodes CASSPEDGRNTEAFF.

In nucleotides, the CDR3 is TGCGCCAGCAGTAGGGCCGGGAGGGTTCGGGAGACCCAGTACTTC. Protein product: CASSRAGRVRETQYF. The V and J genes are TRBV10-2 and TRBJ2-5; TRBD2 agrees at 8 bases. The CDR3 loop spans 15 amino acids. Germline V gives CDR1 WSHSY, CDR2 SAAADI. V shed 5 bases and J 5 bases; nucleotides not matched to a gene: 10.

The chain combines TRBV12-3 or TRBV12-4 with TRBJ1-2, with D hard to call. V was cut by 4 bases and J by 0 bases, with 6 bases left in between. The CDR3 runs 13 residues. CDR3: CASSWRSNYGYTF. The CDR3, as DNA: TGTGCCAGCAGTTGGCGATCTAACTATGGCTACACCTTC.

The rearrangement joins TRBV3-1 (or the pseudogene TRBV3-2) to TRBJ2-3, with 10 nucleotides matching TRBD2. Germline V gene lookup returns CDR1 LGHDT and CDR2 YNNKEL (reference sequence). The V and J ends lost 0 bases and 9 bases, in that order; junction bases with no gene match: 6. This CDR3 comprises 15 residues. The CDR3 sequence is CASSQELSGGDTQYF. DNA for the CDR3: TGTGCCAGCAGCCAAGAATTAAGCGGGGGGGACACGCAGTATTTT.

This chain uses TRBV12-3 or TRBV12-4 with TRBJ2-1, with TRBD1 as a possible D gene (5 bases). V shed 3 bases and J shed 7 bases, with 10 bases lying between them. The CDR3 totals 13 residues. In DNA, the CDR3 is TGTGCCAGCAGTTTTGGGGCGGTGAATGAGCAGTTCTTC. The encoded protein is CASSFGAVNEQFF.

The chain links TRBV19 to TRBJ1-1; tentative D call: TRBD1 (5 bases). This CDR3 contains 14 residues. Germline V CDR1 and CDR2: LNHDA, SQIVND (reference sequence). V lost 1 base to trimming and J lost 1 base, with 7 bases between them. Written as DNA, the CDR3 is TGTGCCAGTAGTATAGGACAGACGAACACTGAAGCTTTCTTT. Its translation: CASSIGQTNTEAFF.